This is a list of T cell receptor beta chains from one sample in a study of blood T cell repertoires in COVID-19. Assay used: immunoSEQ multiplex PCR; TCRdb lists only in-frame clones, some missing. The sample shows about 150,000 clones, around 83% of them seen only once. Sample: peripheral blood. The receptors come from a woman older than 75 with acute or convalescent COVID-19. The CDR3 runs from the conserved cysteine through the conserved F or W. The D gene is left open where the match is weak. Clone size is given for some rows only: seen once, a few or many times, or a class if the clone is expanded.

D gene: TRBD1
V gene: TRBV23-1
clone size: -
J gene: TRBJ1-2
CDR3 protein: CASSPSRAGGNDYGYTF
CDR3 DNA: TGCGCCAGCAGTCCCTCGAGGGCAGGGGGGAATGACTATGGCTACACCTTC

D gene: TRBD1
V gene: TRBV14
clone size: once
J gene: TRBJ1-2
CDR3 protein: CASSDLTGGYGYTF
CDR3 DNA: TGTGCCAGCAGCGATCTGACAGGGGGCTATGGCTACACCTTC

D gene: -
V gene: TRBV10-3
clone size: once
J gene: TRBJ1-1
CDR3 protein: CAISESTPPAGKRRATEAFF
CDR3 DNA: TGTGCCATCAGTGAGTCGACTCCCCCCGCCGGGAAACGGAGAGCCACTGAAGCTTTCTTT

D gene: TRBD1
V gene: TRBV24-1
clone size: -
J gene: TRBJ2-2
CDR3 protein: CATSDPGQRGGELFF
CDR3 DNA: TGTGCCACCAGTGACCCGGGACAGCGTGGCGGGGAGCTGTTTTTT

D gene: -
V gene: TRBV30
clone size: -
J gene: TRBJ1-5
CDR3 protein: CAWSDQGRRQPQHF
CDR3 DNA: TGTGCCTGGAGCGACCAGGGGCGACGGCAGCCCCAGCATTTT

D gene: -
V gene: TRBV7-9
clone size: -
J gene: TRBJ2-7
CDR3 protein: CASSLVTPGTYEQYF
CDR3 DNA: TGTGCCAGCAGCTTAGTCACCCCAGGGACCTACGAGCAGTACTTC

D gene: -
V gene: TRBV6-5
clone size: -
J gene: TRBJ1-4
CDR3 protein: CASSWRRSNEKLFF
CDR3 DNA: TGTGCCAGCAGTTGGCGGCGAAGTAATGAAAAACTGTTTTTT

D gene: TRBD2
V gene: TRBV5-4
clone size: few
J gene: TRBJ2-7
CDR3 protein: CASSPSGAPYEQYF
CDR3 DNA: TGTGCCAGCAGCCCTAGCGGAGCTCCCTACGAGCAGTACTTC

D gene: -
V gene: TRBV7-9
clone size: -
J gene: TRBJ2-5
CDR3 protein: CASSLGLAQETQYF
CDR3 DNA: TGTGCCAGCAGCTTAGGGCTAGCCCAAGAGACCCAGTACTTC

D gene: -
V gene: TRBV19
clone size: -
J gene: TRBJ1-5
CDR3 protein: CASSKTVQPQHF
CDR3 DNA: TGTGCCAGTAGTAAGACTGTCCAGCCCCAGCATTTT

D gene: TRBD1
V gene: TRBV3-1/TRBV3-2
clone size: -
J gene: TRBJ2-1
CDR3 protein: CASSLRGLGSYNEQFF
CDR3 DNA: TGTGCCAGCAGCCTCAGGGGGCTGGGCTCCTACAATGAGCAGTTCTTC

D gene: -
V gene: TRBV6-5
clone size: -
J gene: TRBJ1-1
CDR3 protein: CASRGMGAGNTEAFF
CDR3 DNA: TGTGCCAGCAGGGGCATGGGGGCAGGGAACACTGAAGCTTTCTTT

D gene: -
V gene: TRBV4-1
clone size: -
J gene: TRBJ2-5
CDR3 protein: CASSQGGSQETQYF
CDR3 DNA: TGCGCCAGCAGCCAAGGAGGATCTCAAGAGACCCAGTACTTC

D gene: TRBD2
V gene: TRBV7-6
clone size: -
J gene: TRBJ2-1
CDR3 protein: CASSLAPTGTSGGNEQFF
CDR3 DNA: TGTGCCAGCAGCTTAGCGCCAACCGGGACTAGCGGGGGAAATGAGCAGTTCTTC

D gene: TRBD2
V gene: TRBV5-4
clone size: -
J gene: TRBJ2-2
CDR3 protein: CASRGLAGGFNTGELFF
CDR3 DNA: TGTGCCAGCAGGGGACTAGCGGGGGGTTTTAACACCGGGGAGCTGTTTTTT

D gene: TRBD2
V gene: TRBV6-7
clone size: -
J gene: TRBJ2-1
CDR3 protein: CASSPRTSGGGDEQFF
CDR3 DNA: TGTGCCAGCAGTCCTAGGACTAGCGGGGGCGGGGATGAGCAGTTCTTC

D gene: -
V gene: TRBV6-2/TRBV6-3
clone size: -
J gene: TRBJ2-5
CDR3 protein: CASSVDYDGQYF
CDR3 DNA: TGTGCCAGCAGTGTTGACTACGACGGCCAGTACTTC

D gene: -
V gene: TRBV3-1/TRBV3-2
clone size: -
J gene: TRBJ1-1
CDR3 protein: CASSQSTRAFF
CDR3 DNA: TGTGCCAGCAGCCAAAGTACAAGAGCTTTCTTT

D gene: -
V gene: TRBV6-6
clone size: -
J gene: TRBJ1-5
CDR3 protein: CASRPTDPAPQHF
CDR3 DNA: TGTGCCAGCAGACCGACAGACCCCGCGCCCCAGCATTTT

D gene: TRBD2
V gene: TRBV2
clone size: once
J gene: TRBJ2-4
CDR3 protein: CASSEGGGGNIQYF
CDR3 DNA: TGTGCCAGCAGTGAAGGGGGGGGAGGAAACATTCAGTACTTC

D gene: -
V gene: TRBV6-5
clone size: few
J gene: TRBJ1-1
CDR3 protein: CASSYSNQITEAFF
CDR3 DNA: TGTGCCAGCAGTTACTCGAACCAGATCACTGAAGCTTTCTTT

D gene: -
V gene: TRBV6-5
clone size: -
J gene: TRBJ1-5
CDR3 protein: CASTQDLGRDQPQHF
CDR3 DNA: TGTGCCAGCACCCAAGATTTGGGGAGGGATCAGCCCCAGCATTTT

D gene: -
V gene: TRBV12-5
clone size: few
J gene: TRBJ1-2
CDR3 protein: CASGLEGRGRGYTF
CDR3 DNA: TGTGCTAGTGGTTTGGAGGGACGGGGGAGAGGCTACACCTTC

D gene: TRBD1
V gene: TRBV27
clone size: few
J gene: TRBJ1-6
CDR3 protein: CASRTGAYNSPLHF
CDR3 DNA: TGTGCCAGCAGGACAGGGGCTTATAATTCACCCCTCCACTTT

D gene: -
V gene: TRBV5-1
clone size: -
J gene: TRBJ2-7
CDR3 protein: CASGTEPYEQYF
CDR3 DNA: TGCGCCAGCGGCACAGAGCCGTACGAGCAGTACTTC

D gene: -
V gene: TRBV6-5
clone size: -
J gene: TRBJ2-6
CDR3 protein: CASSSRTVTNVLTF
CDR3 DNA: TGTGCCAGCAGTTCCAGGACAGTTACCAACGTCCTGACTTTC

D gene: TRBD1
V gene: TRBV10-3
clone size: -
J gene: TRBJ1-5
CDR3 protein: CATETGGNQPQHF
CDR3 DNA: TGTGCCACCGAAACAGGGGGCAATCAGCCCCAGCATTTT

D gene: -
V gene: TRBV6-6
clone size: -
J gene: TRBJ2-3
CDR3 protein: CASSTSLADTQYF
CDR3 DNA: TGTGCCAGCAGTACGAGCCTAGCAGATACGCAGTATTTT

D gene: -
V gene: TRBV6-6
clone size: -
J gene: TRBJ2-5
CDR3 protein: CASSYSRVAQYF
CDR3 DNA: TGTGCCAGCAGTTACTCCAGGGTGGCCCAGTACTTC

D gene: -
V gene: TRBV29-1
clone size: -
J gene: TRBJ1-2
CDR3 protein: CSVELSAGIYGYTF
CDR3 DNA: TGCAGCGTTGAATTATCGGCAGGGATCTATGGCTACACCTTC

D gene: -
V gene: TRBV2
clone size: -
J gene: TRBJ2-2
CDR3 protein: CASSERQGSNTGELFF
CDR3 DNA: TGTGCCAGCAGTGAACGGCAGGGATCGAACACCGGGGAGCTGTTTTTT

D gene: -
V gene: TRBV27
clone size: -
J gene: TRBJ1-2
CDR3 protein: CASSFWGGYGYTF
CDR3 DNA: TGTGCCAGCAGTTTTTGGGGGGGCTATGGCTACACCTTC

D gene: TRBD1
V gene: TRBV7-9
clone size: once
J gene: TRBJ1-1
CDR3 protein: CASSLALTGLTRENTEAFF
CDR3 DNA: TGTGCCAGCAGCTTAGCTTTGACAGGGCTTACTCGAGAGAACACTGAAGCTTTCTTT

D gene: -
V gene: TRBV11-2
clone size: once
J gene: TRBJ2-3
CDR3 protein: CASSFGTSTDTQYF
CDR3 DNA: TGTGCCAGCAGCTTCGGGACTAGCACAGATACGCAGTATTTT

D gene: TRBD1
V gene: TRBV10-3
clone size: -
J gene: TRBJ1-1
CDR3 protein: CAISASGQSNTEAFF
CDR3 DNA: TGTGCCATCAGTGCTTCGGGACAGAGTAACACTGAAGCTTTCTTT

D gene: TRBD1
V gene: TRBV19
clone size: few
J gene: TRBJ1-5
CDR3 protein: CAGAPTGGYQPQHF
CDR3 DNA: TGTGCAGGGGCCCCGACAGGGGGTTATCAGCCCCAGCATTTT

D gene: TRBD1
V gene: TRBV4-2
clone size: -
J gene: TRBJ1-2
CDR3 protein: CASSQDPRDRLNYGYTF
CDR3 DNA: TGTGCCAGCAGCCAAGATCCCCGGGACAGGCTTAACTATGGCTACACCTTC

D gene: -
V gene: TRBV7-2
clone size: -
J gene: TRBJ2-7
CDR3 protein: CASSSGTGIEQYF
CDR3 DNA: TGTGCCAGCAGCTCGGGAACAGGGATCGAGCAGTACTTC

D gene: TRBD2
V gene: TRBV3-1/TRBV3-2
clone size: once
J gene: TRBJ2-5
CDR3 protein: CASSQGSSGGAGAQYF
CDR3 DNA: TGTGCCAGCAGCCAAGGCTCTAGCGGGGGAGCGGGGGCCCAGTACTTC

D gene: TRBD1
V gene: TRBV7-2
clone size: -
J gene: TRBJ1-3
CDR3 protein: CASSSQGSSGNTIYF
CDR3 DNA: TGTGCCAGCAGTTCACAGGGGTCCTCTGGAAACACCATATATTTT

D gene: -
V gene: TRBV5-1
clone size: few
J gene: TRBJ1-4
CDR3 protein: CASSGGWMRDEKLFF
CDR3 DNA: TGCGCCAGCAGCGGGGGGTGGATGAGAGATGAAAAACTGTTTTTT

D gene: TRBD2
V gene: TRBV6-5
clone size: -
J gene: TRBJ2-2
CDR3 protein: CATQRLAGSPGELFF
CDR3 DNA: TGTGCCACCCAACGACTAGCGGGGTCGCCCGGGGAGCTGTTTTTT

D gene: -
V gene: TRBV29-1
clone size: -
J gene: TRBJ1-2
CDR3 protein: CSVANNGYTF
CDR3 DNA: TGCAGCGTTGCAAACAATGGCTACACCTTC

D gene: TRBD1
V gene: TRBV10-3
clone size: -
J gene: TRBJ2-1
CDR3 protein: CAISGLGTGSYNEQFF
CDR3 DNA: TGTGCCATCAGTGGCTTGGGGACAGGGTCGTACAATGAGCAGTTCTTC

D gene: -
V gene: TRBV5-6
clone size: -
J gene: TRBJ2-1
CDR3 protein: CASQGGYNEQFF
CDR3 DNA: TGTGCCAGCCAAGGGGGCTACAATGAGCAGTTCTTC

D gene: -
V gene: TRBV11-3
clone size: once
J gene: TRBJ1-2
CDR3 protein: CASSPGTDYPSTF
CDR3 DNA: TGTGCCAGCAGCCCCGGGACGGACTACCCCAGCACCTTC

D gene: -
V gene: TRBV27
clone size: once
J gene: TRBJ1-5
CDR3 protein: CASSLGRLSQPQHF
CDR3 DNA: TGTGCCAGCAGTTTAGGGAGGTTGAGTCAGCCCCAGCATTTT

D gene: -
V gene: TRBV7-2
clone size: -
J gene: TRBJ1-1
CDR3 protein: CASSSLRNTEAFF
CDR3 DNA: TGTGCCAGCAGCTCTCTTCGGAACACTGAAGCTTTCTTT

D gene: TRBD2
V gene: TRBV2
clone size: -
J gene: TRBJ2-1
CDR3 protein: CASSEEGLAINEQFF
CDR3 DNA: TGTGCCAGCAGTGAAGAGGGACTAGCGATTAATGAGCAGTTCTTC

D gene: TRBD2
V gene: TRBV5-1
clone size: -
J gene: TRBJ2-1
CDR3 protein: CASSMQGGSYNEQFF
CDR3 DNA: TGCGCCAGCAGCATGCAGGGAGGGTCCTACAATGAGCAGTTCTTC

D gene: TRBD1
V gene: TRBV2
clone size: -
J gene: TRBJ1-4
CDR3 protein: CASSEGRQGINEKLFF
CDR3 DNA: TGTGCCAGCAGTGAAGGGCGACAGGGGATTAATGAAAAACTGTTTTTT

D gene: -
V gene: TRBV19
clone size: -
J gene: TRBJ2-2
CDR3 protein: CASTRSAGELFF
CDR3 DNA: TGTGCCAGTACTCGGTCGGCCGGGGAGCTGTTTTTT

D gene: TRBD1
V gene: TRBV4-3
clone size: -
J gene: TRBJ1-2
CDR3 protein: CASSQDLGDRGYTF
CDR3 DNA: TGCGCCAGCAGCCAAGATCTGGGGGACAGAGGCTACACCTTC

D gene: -
V gene: TRBV9
clone size: -
J gene: TRBJ2-3
CDR3 protein: CASSVGRGTDTQYF
CDR3 DNA: TGTGCCAGCAGCGTAGGTCGGGGGACAGATACGCAGTATTTT